This TCR beta chain was sequenced in a study of T cells in Graves' hyperthyroidism and ophthalmopathy. The study's findings and limits: Blood held most thyroid clonotypes expanded above 0.001 frequency.

RNA transcripts were the template for amplifying TCR beta CDR3 regions. In the first-round RT-PCR of the TCR CDR3, the HTBI primer set was used. TCRdb passed the multiplex PCR reads through MiXCR, listing each CDR3 protein once. The sample yields a few hundred thousand distinct CDR3 sequences, 46% seen once. With regard to this clonotype: Its antigen is unidentified. An end of the junction differs from the germline gene, which may be a read error.

Researchers defined stable Graves' hyperthyroidism as no ophthalmopathy progression within 18 months. Patients between 18 and 65 years old had hyperthyroidism, newly diagnosed and lasting under 2 months. The diagnoses drew upon clinical symptoms, serum thyroxine and TRAb, thyroid ultrasound and orbital computed tomography. What was sequenced was peripheral blood or thyroid tissue (not recorded which). This receptor was identified in a woman between 18 and 29 years old with Graves' hyperthyroidism.

CDR3 sequence reads: CSAWDRGLMAETF. Written as DNA, the CDR3 is TGCAGCGCTTGGGACAGGGGGCTTATGGCTGAAACTTTC. The chain combines TRBV29-1 with TRBJ1-2; 12 nucleotides match TRBD1. CDR1 and CDR2 (germline): SQVTM, ANQGSEA. The CDR3 runs to 13 residues.